The source of this T cell receptor beta chain is a study of CD8 T cells in ankylosing spondylitis. Study-wide results and caveats: Disease-linked clones were reportedly significantly enriched in matched ankylosing spondylitis synovial fluid. One TCR beta motif, made up of seven to nine highly homologous variants, appeared characteristic of ankylosing spondylitis blood. Disease-linked clones bore a CD8+ phenotype, appearing relatively rarely in peripheral blood. Previous work reported some of these motif variants in the synovial fluid and blood of reactive arthritis.

Many counts were recorded for this clonotype. Its cognate antigen is unknown. At one boundary the junction diverges from the germline segment, which might be a read error. CDR3 length: 14 amino acids. The germline gives CDR1 LGHNA, CDR2 YNFKEQ. It was by quantitative 5'-RACE with molecular barcodes that TCR beta libraries were made. Using its own MiXCR run on the 5' RACE reads, TCRdb lists one record per CDR3 protein. The sample shows fewer than 250,000 distinct CDR3 sequences, around 19% of them seen only once. This receptor was identified in a male donor with ankylosing spondylitis. Material for sequencing was blood, either unsorted or a sorted T cell fraction (not recorded which). The V and J genes are TRBV4-2 and TRBJ2-7, with 8 bases lining up with TRBD1. The CDR3 DNA is TGCGCCAGCAGCCAAGGACAGGGCTCCTACGAGCAGTACTTC. Residues: CASSQGQGSYEQYF.